This passage covers 26 T cell receptor beta chains from one sample sequenced in a study of tumor-infiltrating lymphocytes in primary liver carcinoma. With roughly 540 ng total RNA as template and a constant-region primer, TCR beta cDNA was made. Three nested multiplex PCR rounds, a slightly modified ARM-PCR method, built the TCR beta libraries. Both of the initial two PCR rounds ran for about 11 cycles and employed TRBV1-TRBV30 forward primers alongside a C-beta reverse primer. MiXCR, applied by TCRdb to the multiplex PCR reads, yields one record per CDR3 protein. The profile shows 180,000 or so distinct CDR3 sequences, about 60% of them singletons. Both blood RNA, taken from unsorted whole blood, and germline DNA were extracted. What was sequenced was peripheral blood. Source of these receptors: a man aged 35-49 years with primary liver carcinoma and hepatitis B virus infection.

This sequence joins TRBV29-1 and TRBJ2-5; no definite D call. The CDR3 consists of 16 residues. V lost 5 bases and J lost 4, with 23 bases in between. The V gene's germline CDR1 is SQVTM and CDR2 ANQGSEA. CDR3 residues: CSVTRLLSQVRETQYF. CDR3 coding DNA: TGCAGCGTTACCAGGCTCCTGTCCCAGGTTCGAGAGACCCAGTACTTC.

Worth noting for this clonotype: One junction end does not reproduce the germline sequence, and a read error may be involved. The genes are TRBV12-3 or TRBV12-4 and TRBJ2-1; 7 bases map to TRBD2. The CDR3 length is 11 residues. CDR3 amino acids: CASGKSGITIF. CDR3 coding DNA: TGTGCCAGCGGAAAGAGCGGGATTACCATCTTC.

In the case of this clonotype: The junction and the germline gene differ at one end; a read error may be behind it. V is TRBV11-2 and J is TRBJ2-5; the D is unclear. Per germline, CDR1 SGHAT and CDR2 FQNNGV. CDR3 length: 15 amino acids. CDR3 in DNA: TGTGCCAGCAGCTTAGACAGCACGCTACAAGAGGCCCAGTACTTC. Encoded protein: CASSLDSTLQEAQYF. The full variable domain, in which reference TRBV11-2 and TRBJ2-5 provide the parts outside the CDR3, is EAGVAQSPRYKIIEKRQSVAFWCNPISGHATLYWYQQILGQGPKLLIQFQNNGVVDDSQLPKDRFSAERLKGVDSTLKIQPAKLEDSAVYLCASSLDSTLQEAQYFGPGTRLLVL.

The chain couples TRBV4-1 to TRBJ2-2; D remains unclear. The CDR3 is 15 amino acids. V lost 6 bases, J lost 4 bases, and 15 bases lay in between. Germline loops: CDR1 MGHRA, CDR2 YSYEKL. CDR3 loop: CASRLGIVGTGELFF. The CDR3 bases are TGCGCCAGCAGATTGGGGATTGTCGGCACCGGGGAGCTGTTTTTT.

Only a few counts were recorded for this clonotype. The rearrangement uses TRBV12-3 or TRBV12-4 and TRBJ1-1; 10 bases fit TRBD1. Losses at the gene ends were 8 bases for V and 5 bases for J; bases not matched to a gene: 8. The CDR3 extends over 14 amino acids. CDR3: CASRRQGAGTEAFF. The CDR3 nucleotides are TGTGCCAGCCGACGACAGGGGGCAGGGACTGAAGCTTTCTTT.

Notes on this clonotype: A read error may produce the germline difference seen at one junction end. The chain employs TRBV29-1 and TRBJ2-4, with 9 bases aligning to TRBD2. This CDR3 has 15 residues. The germline gives CDR1 SQVTM, CDR2 ANQGSEA. Here the CDR3 reads CSAVAGELGRGFQYF. In DNA, the CDR3 is TGCAGCGCTGTAGCGGGAGAACTGGGGAGAGGCTTTCAGTATTTC.

This clonotype came up a few times. The V gene is TRBV6-2 or TRBV6-3, the J gene TRBJ1-2; D gene ambiguous. The CDR3 consists of 15 residues. Germline assignment: CDR1 MNHEY and CDR2 SVGEGT. Trimming removed 7 bases from V and 2 bases from J, with 17 bases in between. The CDR3 DNA follows: TGTGCCAGCACTCCGACCGCCTGGGGAAACTATGGCTACACCTTC. Protein sequence: CASTPTAWGNYGYTF.

The chain recombines TRBV10-3 with TRBJ2-2, with 14 bases fitting TRBD2. Germline CDR1 ENHRY, CDR2 SYGVKD. The CDR3 is made up of 18 amino acids. V gave up 4 bases and J gave up 3 bases; unmatched junction bases: 7. The CDR3 nucleotides are TGTGCCATCAGTGTCAGAGGGGGACTAGCGGGAGACACCGGGGAGCTGTTTTTT. Its translation: CAISVRGGLAGDTGELFF.

This clonotype was counted once. Lacking the conserved final phenylalanine or tryptophan, this CDR3 likely reflects a read error. V usage is TRBV4-1 and J usage is TRBJ2-7; D possibly uses TRBD1 or TRBD2 (5 bases each). V lost 4 bases to trimming and J lost 0 bases, with 13 bases between them. Germline CDR1 is MGHRA and CDR2 is YSYEKL. CDR3 length: 15 residues. CDR3 nucleotide sequence: TGCGCCAGCAGCCGCTCCCCAGGGAGCTCCTACGAGCAGTACTCC. It encodes CASSRSPGSSYEQYS.

The genes are TRBV5-6 and TRBJ2-2; D is possibly TRBD2 (5 bases). This CDR3 region has 14 residues. Trimming left V 0 bases short and J 4 bases short, with 7 bases between. The germline V gene has CDR1 SGHDT and CDR2 YYEEEE. CDR3 residues: CASSLVGSTGELFF. In nucleotides, the CDR3 is TGTGCCAGCAGCTTGGTGGGGAGCACCGGGGAGCTGTTTTTT. Complete variable domain (other parts from reference TRBV5-6 and TRBJ2-2): DAGVTQSPTHLIKTRGQQVTLRCSPKSGHDTVSWYQQALGQGPQFIFQYYEEEERQRGNFPDRFSGHQFPNYSSELNVNALLLGDSALYLCASSLVGSTGELFFGEGSRLTVL.

The rearrangement uses TRBV6-6 and TRBJ2-1, with 14 positions matching TRBD2. This CDR3 is 15 amino acids long. The V gene end was trimmed by 6 bases and the J gene end by 5 bases; junction bases not matched to a gene: 3. CDR1 is MNHNY, CDR2 SVGAGI, per germline (reference sequence). DNA of the CDR3: TGTGCCAGCAGAAAGACTAGCGGGGGGGACAATGAGCAGTTCTTC. It yields the protein CASRKTSGGDNEQFF.

The rearrangement joins TRBV20-1 to TRBJ2-1, with 13 bases fitting TRBD2. The CDR3 runs to 15 residues. The germline CDR1 and CDR2 sequences are DFQATT and SNEGSKA (reference sequence). The trim removed 3 bases at V and 8 bases at J, leaving 7 bases unmatched. The chain's CDR3 is CSASFRLAGGDEQFF. DNA of the CDR3: TGCAGTGCTAGTTTTCGACTAGCGGGAGGCGATGAGCAGTTCTTC.

The V call is TRBV30, the J call TRBJ1-2; possibly TRBD1 for D (5 bases). The CDR3 loop spans 12 amino acids. Trimming stripped 5 bases from V and 8 bases from J, with 15 bases between. Germline V gives CDR1 GTSNPN, CDR2 SVGIG (reference sequence). CDR3 region: CAWREGVGGYTF. CDR3 DNA sequence: TGTGCCTGGCGTGAAGGGGTAGGCGGCTACACCTTC.

The chain is built from TRBV6-1 and TRBJ2-6, with D perhaps given as TRBD1 or TRBD2 (5 bases each). This CDR3 has 17 amino acids. Between the trimmed V and J ends, which lost 3 bases and 4 bases, there was a span of 16 bases. In germline, CDR1 is MNHNS, CDR2 SASEGT. CDR3 DNA sequence: TGTGCCAGCAGTGACCCCTGGGGGACGCCCGGGGCCAACGTCCTGACTTTC. Translation: CASSDPWGTPGANVLTF.

For this clonotype: At one end the junction does not follow the germline gene, possibly because of a read error. The chain carries TRBV12-3 or TRBV12-4 and TRBJ2-7; 8 bases are a match to TRBD1. The CDR3 runs 14 residues. The CDR3 DNA sequence: TGTGCCAGCAGTCGACAGGGGATGAGCTACGAGCAGCACTTC. Translated, it gives CASSRQGMSYEQHF.

V usage is TRBV11-2 and J usage is TRBJ2-1; the D is unclear. The germline gives CDR1 SGHAT, CDR2 FQNNGV. The V and J ends lost 7 bases and 0 bases respectively, with 7 bases between them. The CDR3 length is 13 residues. CDR3 protein: CASKVRSYNEQFF. The CDR3 DNA is TGTGCCAGCAAGGTCCGCTCCTACAATGAGCAGTTCTTC.

The V call is TRBV10-3, the J call TRBJ2-7; D might be TRBD1 (6 bases). The CDR3 length is 14 residues. Trimming left V 2 bases short and J 3 bases short, with 11 bases between. Germline V gene data show CDR1 as ENHRY and CDR2 as SYGVKD. In DNA, the CDR3 is TGTGCCATCAGTGAGGATGGCAGGGGCTACGAGCAGTACTTC. This gives the protein CAISEDGRGYEQYF.

About this clonotype: Its ends do not fully match the called genes, so a read error is possible. The chain links TRBV29-1 to TRBJ2-3; tentative D call: TRBD2 (5 bases). This CDR3 contains 13 residues. The V gene's germline CDR1 is SQVTM and CDR2 ANQGSEA. CDR3 protein: CSALGGGTDTQYF. CDR3 DNA sequence: TGCAGCGCCCTAGGCGGAGGCACAGACACGCAGTATTTT.

V usage is TRBV6-6 and J usage is TRBJ2-3, with TRBD2 identical over 9 bases. Germline CDR1 is MNHNY and CDR2 is SVGAGI (reference sequence). V gave up 3 bases and J gave up 10 bases; unmatched junction bases: 5. CDR3 length equals 13 residues. In nucleotides, the CDR3 is TGTGCCAGCAGTTATCCGGGACTAGCATCGCAGTATTTT. It is translated as CASSYPGLASQYF.

With regard to this clonotype: No conserved phenylalanine or tryptophan ends this CDR3, so it is likely a read error. This rearrangement joins TRBV12-3 or TRBV12-4 to TRBJ2-2; possible D gene TRBD1, 6 bases. The CDR3 has 16 amino acids. The CDR3 spells CANSLRGGAVTGELFS. The CDR3 DNA is TGTGCCAACAGTTTAAGAGGGGGAGCGGTCACCGGGGAGCTGTTTTCT.

This clonotype has at least ten counts. The CDR3 region is CASSPRGNTEAFF. The CDR3 coding sequence is TGTGCCAGCAGCCCTAGGGGGAACACTGAAGCTTTCTTT. The rearrangement links TRBV11-1 to TRBJ1-1; tentative D call: TRBD1 (5 bases). The V and J ends lost 5 bases and 1 base respectively, with 8 bases between them. CDR1 and CDR2 (germline): SGHAT, FQDESV (reference sequence). This CDR3 has 13 residues.

On this clonotype: A read error may produce the germline difference seen at one junction end. The V and J genes are TRBV5-4 and TRBJ2-2; weak D call: TRBD2 (5 bases). Germline V gene data show CDR1 as SGHNT and CDR2 as YYREEE (reference sequence). The CDR3 extends over 16 amino acids. Here the CDR3 DNA reads TGTGCCAGCAGCTTGGCTGGTAGTTGGGCGACCGGGGAGCTCTTTTTT. Protein product: CASSLAGSWATGELFF.

The chain joins TRBV12-3 or TRBV12-4 to TRBJ2-7, with D tentatively TRBD2 (5 bases). There are 13 residues in the CDR3. With 6 bases removed from V and 5 bases from J, the gap between germline ends came to 14 bases. CDR3 bases: TGTGCCAGCAGGGCCAGCGGTCCGGACGAGCAGTACTTC. Its protein is CASRASGPDEQYF.

CDR3 bases: TGTGCCAGCAGCTTGGCCTGGGGTAGCGGGGTGTACCAAGAGACCCAGTACTTC. This gives the protein CASSLAWGSGVYQETQYF. This chain links TRBV5-8 with TRBJ2-5, with 8 bases aligning to TRBD2. There are 18 residues in the CDR3. Looked up from germline, CDR1 is SGHTS and CDR2 is YDEGEE. Trimming at V came to 0 bases and at J to 0 bases, leaving 10 bases not matched to a gene.

The chain combines TRBV5-1 with TRBJ2-7; D uncertain. V gave up 4 bases and J gave up 6 bases, with 14 bases separating them. Germline CDR1 is SGHRS and CDR2 is YFSETQ. The CDR3 is 13 amino acids. In DNA form, the CDR3 reads TGCGCCAGCAGCCCGGAACAGACAAGCGAGCAGTACTTC. This sequence encodes CASSPEQTSEQYF.

As to this clonotype: This may arise from a read error, as a much more abundant clone is one base away. V usage is TRBV4-2 and J usage is TRBJ2-7; no reliable D call. Germline assignment: CDR1 LGHNA and CDR2 YNFKEQ. This CDR3 is built from 12 residues. The CDR3, as DNA: TGTGTCAGCAGCCAAGATGGCTACGAGCAGTACTTC. Protein sequence: CVSSQDGYEQYF.